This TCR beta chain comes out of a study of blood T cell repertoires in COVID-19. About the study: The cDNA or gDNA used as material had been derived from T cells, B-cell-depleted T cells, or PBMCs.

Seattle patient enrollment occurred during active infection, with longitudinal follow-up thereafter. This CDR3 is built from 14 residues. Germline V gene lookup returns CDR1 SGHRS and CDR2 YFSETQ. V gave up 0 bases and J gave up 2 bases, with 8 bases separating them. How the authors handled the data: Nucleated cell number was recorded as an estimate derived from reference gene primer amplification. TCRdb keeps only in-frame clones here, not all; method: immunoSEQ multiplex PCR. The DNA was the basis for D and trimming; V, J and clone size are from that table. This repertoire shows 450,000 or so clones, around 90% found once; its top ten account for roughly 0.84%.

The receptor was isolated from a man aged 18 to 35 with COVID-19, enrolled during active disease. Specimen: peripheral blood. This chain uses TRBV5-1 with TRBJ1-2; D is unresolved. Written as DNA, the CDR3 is TGCGCCAGCAGCTTGGGGCCGTCGAACTATGGCTACACCTTC. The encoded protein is CASSLGPSNYGYTF.